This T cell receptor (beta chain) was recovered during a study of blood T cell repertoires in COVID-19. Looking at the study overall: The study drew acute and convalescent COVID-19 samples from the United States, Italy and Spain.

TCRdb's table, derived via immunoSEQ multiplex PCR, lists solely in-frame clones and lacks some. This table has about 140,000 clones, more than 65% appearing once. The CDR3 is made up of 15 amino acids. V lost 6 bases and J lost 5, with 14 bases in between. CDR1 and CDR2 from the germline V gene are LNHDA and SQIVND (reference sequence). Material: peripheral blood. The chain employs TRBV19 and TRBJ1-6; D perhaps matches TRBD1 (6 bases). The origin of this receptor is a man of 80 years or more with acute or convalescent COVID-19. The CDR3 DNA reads TGTGCCAGTAGGGACACAGGGATGGATAATTCACCCCTCCACTTT. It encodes CASRDTGMDNSPLHF.